Following are 2 T cell receptor beta chains from one sample sequenced in a study of shared clonotypes between healthy human individuals. Profiling relied on immunoSEQ multiplex PCR, and the TCRdb table lists in-frame clones only, not all of them. The table lists nearly 1 million clones, approximately 76% of them singletons. The sequenced material came from memory CD4+ T cells sorted from blood. The subset denotes: CD45RA-negative fraction. The receptors originated from a man aged 18 to 35 in good health.

CDR3 bases: TGCGCCAGCAGCTTGGTTGCTTTCGGTACATCAGATGAAAAACTGTTTTTT. This codes for CASSLVAFGTSDEKLFF. The chain carries TRBV5-1 and TRBJ1-4; D is undetermined. Germline loops: CDR1 SGHRS, CDR2 YFSETQ. V was trimmed by 0 bases and J by 6 bases, leaving 18 bases between them. This CDR3 spans 17 amino acids.

The V and J genes are TRBV5-6 and TRBJ1-6; D call uncertain. The germline V gene encodes CDR1 SGHDT and CDR2 YYEEEE. Trimming shortened V by 3 bases and J by 5 bases, and 6 bases separated the two germline ends. This CDR3 has 13 amino acids. DNA of the CDR3: TGTGCCAGCAGCTGGAGTAATAATTCACCCCTCCACTTT. Amino acids: CASSWSNNSPLHF.